A single sample gave rise to the 32 T cell receptor beta chains below, sequenced in a study of blood T cell repertoires in COVID-19. The method was immunoSEQ multiplex PCR; TCRdb's version includes in-frame clones alone and lacks a portion of them. Among 60,000 or so clones listed, roughly 87% were seen once. The sample consisted of peripheral blood. These receptors all stem from a human donor with acute or convalescent COVID-19. The donor label of this sample is uncertain.

V and J are TRBV7-9 and TRBJ1-4; TRBD1 aligns across 8 bases. The germline V gene encodes CDR1 SEHNR and CDR2 FQNEAQ (reference sequence). V was pared by 5 bases and J by 4 bases, with 6 bases of the junction left unmatched. The CDR3 is 15 amino acids. CDR3 in DNA: TGTGCCAGCAGCACTAGACAGGGGTATAATGAAAAACTGTTTTTT. This sequence encodes CASSTRQGYNEKLFF.

This chain connects TRBV6-6 to TRBJ2-1, with 11 nucleotides matching TRBD1. The length of the CDR3 is 15 residues. J was trimmed by 7 bases and V by 6 bases; bases with no gene match: 8. Germline loops: CDR1 MNHNY, CDR2 SVGAGI (reference sequence). Here the CDR3 reads CASSQGQGVGNEQFF. For the CDR3, the DNA is TGTGCCAGCAGCCAGGGACAGGGGGTAGGAAATGAGCAGTTCTTC.

The rearrangement joins TRBV7-9 to TRBJ2-3; 14 nucleotides line up with TRBD2. CDR1 SEHNR and CDR2 FQNEAQ come from the germline V gene (reference sequence). The CDR3 is 19 amino acids. V was clipped by 8 bases and J by 3 bases; unmatched bases: 16. This CDR3 reads CASGRLAGGLTAGTDTQYF. The CDR3 nucleotides are TGTGCCAGCGGCAGACTAGCGGGAGGGCTTACTGCAGGGACAGATACGCAGTATTTT.

With regard to this clone: At one end, the junction sequence differs from germline, possibly due to a read error. V is TRBV20-1 and J is TRBJ2-5, with 9 bases that match TRBD1. Germline CDR1 reads DFQATT; CDR2 reads SNEGSKA (reference sequence). The CDR3 runs 9 residues. In DNA form, the CDR3 reads TGCAGTGCCCGGGGGACAGGGAACTTC. Its translation: CSARGTGNF.

The table lists this clone with a count of one. Other DNA sequences in this sample translate to the same CDR3. This chain links TRBV10-1 with TRBJ2-5; 8 bases fit TRBD2. Per the germline V gene, CDR1 is WNHNN and CDR2 is SYGVQD (reference sequence). The CDR3 is 17 residues long. V shed 2 bases, J shed 5 bases, and the junction held 13 bases outside the gene matches. The CDR3 reads CASSERTTGGVRETQYF. CDR3 DNA sequence: TGCGCCAGCAGTGAGAGGACGACGGGAGGGGTCCGGGAGACCCAGTACTTC.

The V and J genes are TRBV28 and TRBJ1-5; 7 bases are shared with TRBD1. Trimming cost V 5 bases and J 0 bases; bases outside gene matches: 13. Germline V CDR1 and CDR2: MDHEN, SYDVKM. This CDR3 has 18 amino acids. CDR3 nucleotide sequence: TGTGCCAGCAGTCCCCCCGGGGACAGTCAGTATAGCAATCAGCCCCAGCATTTT. It yields the protein CASSPPGDSQYSNQPQHF.

The CDR3 loop reads CASSRGQGGQPQHF. The CDR3 nucleotides read TGTGCCAGCAGCCGGGGACAGGGTGGGCAGCCCCAGCATTTT. This chain links TRBV5-6 with TRBJ1-5; 9 positions agree with TRBD1. V shed 4 bases and J 7 bases; nucleotides not matched to a gene: 6. Germline V gene sequence: CDR1 SGHDT, CDR2 YYEEEE. The CDR3 contains 14 residues.

The gene calls are TRBV5-1 and TRBJ2-5, with TRBD1 matching 7 bases. This CDR3 comprises 15 residues. The germline gives CDR1 SGHRS, CDR2 YFSETQ. V lost 3 bases, J lost 9 bases, and 14 bases stayed unmatched. For the CDR3, the DNA is TGCGCCAGCAGCTCCTGGACAGGCGCACAATTGGCCCAGTACTTC. It specifies CASSSWTGAQLAQYF.

The V and J genes are TRBV7-8 and TRBJ1-2; the D is unclear. The germline CDR1 and CDR2 sequences are SGHVS and FQNEAQ. The CDR3 runs to 15 residues. Trimming removed 5 bases at V and 0 bases at J, with 13 bases between. The CDR3: CASSADYWANYGYTF. The CDR3 nucleotides read TGTGCCAGCAGCGCGGACTACTGGGCTAACTATGGCTACACCTTC.

The rearrangement uses TRBV18 and TRBJ2-2, with D hard to call. V lost 0 bases and J 4 bases, leaving 6 bases between the germline ends. Germline-derived CDR1 and CDR2 are KGHSH and LQKENI. The CDR3 spans 14 residues. The CDR3 spells CASSPPPVTGELFF. In DNA, the CDR3 is TGTGCCAGCTCACCACCTCCAGTCACCGGGGAGCTGTTTTTT.

The V gene is TRBV11-2, the J gene TRBJ2-3; TRBD2 matches 8 bases. V trimming: 5 bases; J trimming: 4 bases; junction bases outside the gene matches: 11. CDR1 and CDR2 (germline): SGHAT, FQNNGV. CDR3 length: 16 residues. The CDR3 is CASSPTASGWADTQYF. CDR3 nucleotide sequence: TGTGCCAGCAGCCCAACCGCTAGCGGGTGGGCAGATACGCAGTATTTT.

This rearrangement joins TRBV18 to TRBJ1-6; 8 bases align to TRBD1. Germline CDR1 KGHSH, CDR2 LQKENI. V gave up 3 bases and J gave up 9 bases; unmatched junction bases: 10. The CDR3 loop spans 16 amino acids. The CDR3 loop reads CASSPRGQEYSSPLHF. The CDR3 bases are TGTGCCAGCTCACCTCGGGGACAGGAGTACAGTTCACCCCTCCACTTT.

The rearrangement uses TRBV19 and TRBJ2-3; TRBD2 matches 10 bases. The germline V gene encodes CDR1 LNHDA and CDR2 SQIVND (reference sequence). CDR3 length equals 17 residues. Trimming cost V 1 base and J 2 bases; bases outside gene matches: 6. DNA of the CDR3: TGTGCCAGTAGTATAGGTACTAGCGGGAAATTCACAGATACGCAGTATTTT. This encodes CASSIGTSGKFTDTQYF.

The chain links TRBV10-2 to TRBJ1-4; D uncertain. Trimming removed 2 bases at V and 8 bases at J, with 18 bases between. The CDR3 extends over 16 amino acids. CDR1 and CDR2 from the germline V gene are WSHSY and SAAADI. The CDR3: CASSEPSGSNREKLFF. In nucleotides, the CDR3 is TGCGCCAGCAGTGAGCCGTCCGGGTCCAATCGGGAAAAACTGTTTTTT.

The V call is TRBV28, the J call TRBJ2-5, with unresolved D. Germline V gene lookup returns CDR1 MDHEN and CDR2 SYDVKM. The CDR3 is 14 amino acids. The V end lost 3 bases, the J end lost 2 bases, and 10 bases lay between the germline ends. The CDR3 coding sequence is TGTGCCAGCAGTTTCGTTGGGCCACAAGAGACCCAGTACTTC. Translated, it gives CASSFVGPQETQYF.

V and J are TRBV15 and TRBJ1-2; D remains ambiguous. This CDR3 has 14 residues. In germline, CDR1 is LNHNV, CDR2 YYDKDF (reference sequence). V was pared by 0 bases and J by 4 bases, with 9 bases between. The CDR3 coding sequence is TGTGCCACCAGCAGAGATCTAACAGTCTATGGCTACACCTTC. The encoded protein is CATSRDLTVYGYTF.

This clone was detected once. V gene TRBV28 combines with J gene TRBJ1-3, with TRBD1 as a possible D gene (5 bases). CDR3 length equals 15 residues. Germline V lookup: CDR1 MDHEN, CDR2 SYDVKM. Between the trimmed V and J ends, which lost 3 bases and 3 bases, there was a span of 12 bases. CDR3 loop: CASSLPSGFGNTIYF. The CDR3 coding sequence is TGTGCCAGCAGTTTGCCGTCAGGGTTTGGAAACACCATATATTTT.

This rearrangement joins TRBV6-5 to TRBJ2-5, with D perhaps TRBD2 (7 bases). V was pared by 5 bases and J by 1 base, with 11 bases between. The CDR3 length is 14 residues. Germline V gene data show CDR1 as MNHEY and CDR2 as SVGAGI. The CDR3 DNA sequence: TGTGCCAGCAGTAGGGGAGGGGGCCAAGAGACCCAGTACTTC. This sequence encodes CASSRGGGQETQYF.

This rearrangement joins TRBV2 to TRBJ2-2, with TRBD1 matching over 7 bases. Trimming cost V 3 bases and J 4 bases; bases outside gene matches: 5. This CDR3 comprises 15 residues. Germline V gives CDR1 SNHLY, CDR2 FYNNEI. The CDR3 is CASSEESGGTGELFF. The CDR3 DNA follows: TGTGCCAGCAGTGAGGAGTCAGGGGGCACCGGGGAGCTGTTTTTT.

This clone showed up just a few times. CDR3 nucleotides: TGTGCCAGCACCCTCAGAGGGGGACTAGCAGGCACCGGGGAGCTGTTTTTT. Residues: CASTLRGGLAGTGELFF. V is TRBV3-1 (or the pseudogene TRBV3-2) and J is TRBJ2-2, with TRBD2 matching over 9 bases. After removal of 7 bases from V and 4 bases from J, the junction contained 13 bases not matched to a gene. This CDR3 has 17 residues. The germline V gene encodes CDR1 LGHDT and CDR2 YNNKEL (reference sequence).

The chain couples TRBV2 to TRBJ2-1, with 9 bases aligning to TRBD2. The CDR3 is made up of 13 amino acids. Germline CDR1 and CDR2: SNHLY and FYNNEI. V gave up 9 bases and J gave up 8 bases; unmatched junction bases: 8. The CDR3 spells CASGGRARDEQFF. The DNA for the CDR3 is TGTGCCAGTGGCGGGAGGGCCCGGGATGAGCAGTTCTTC. The variable domain in full, with the rest retrieved from reference TRBV2 and TRBJ2-1, is EPEVTQTPSHQVTQMGQEVILRCVPISNHLYFYWYRQILGQKVEFLVSFYNNEISEKSEIFDDQFSVERPDGSNFTLKIRSTKLEDSAMYFCASGGRARDEQFFGPGTRLTVL.

The rearrangement uses TRBV27 and TRBJ1-5, with 8 nucleotides matching TRBD1. V lost 5 bases and J lost 5; bases outside the gene matches: 5. The germline gives CDR1 MNHEY, CDR2 SMNVEV (reference sequence). The CDR3 totals 14 residues. The CDR3 sequence is CASSPDRGHQPQHF. The CDR3 nucleotides are TGTGCCAGCAGTCCCGACAGGGGTCATCAGCCCCAGCATTTT.

CDR3 nucleotides: TGTGCCAGTAGTATAGATAGCGGGAGGCCAGATACGCAGTATTTT. Amino acids: CASSIDSGRPDTQYF. The genes are TRBV19 and TRBJ2-3; the match to TRBD2 covers 10 bases. The V segment lost 0 bases and the J segment 4 bases; nucleotides outside the gene matches: 1. The germline V gene encodes CDR1 LNHDA and CDR2 SQIVND (reference sequence). The CDR3 runs to 15 residues.

This chain links TRBV19 with TRBJ2-3, with 9 bases fitting TRBD2. CDR1 and CDR2 from the germline V gene are LNHDA and SQIVND (reference sequence). CDR3 length equals 14 residues. V lost 6 bases and J lost 2; bases outside the gene matches: 3. Written as DNA, the CDR3 is TGTGCCAGTAGGACTAGCGGTTACACAGATACGCAGTATTTT. This gives the protein CASRTSGYTDTQYF.

The chain is built from TRBV18 and TRBJ2-5; D might be TRBD2 (5 bases). The germline V gene has CDR1 KGHSH and CDR2 LQKENI. The CDR3 length is 16 residues. V lost 2 bases to trimming and J lost 5 bases, with 18 bases between them. The CDR3 DNA sequence: TGTGCCAGCTCACCAAATTCGGCGGGTAGGGCGGAGACCCAGTACTTC. Its protein is CASSPNSAGRAETQYF.

The chain employs TRBV3-1 (or the pseudogene TRBV3-2) and TRBJ2-5, with 7 positions matching TRBD1. The junction had 4 bases not matched to a gene; V was cut back by 2 bases and J by 1 base. CDR1 is LGHDT, CDR2 YNNKEL, per germline (reference sequence). CDR3 size: 15 residues. CDR3 DNA sequence: TGTGCCAGCAGCCAACTGGACAGGCCCCAAGAGACCCAGTACTTC. It specifies CASSQLDRPQETQYF.

The gene calls are TRBV7-9 and TRBJ2-3; D remains ambiguous. Deletions cut 5 bases from V and 0 bases from J, with 12 bases between. CDR3 length: 15 amino acids. Germline assignment: CDR1 SEHNR and CDR2 FQNEAQ (reference sequence). The CDR3 region has the DNA TGTGCCAGCAGCCACGGTTTCGCTAGCACAGATACGCAGTATTTT. The encoded protein is CASSHGFASTDTQYF.

The chain is built from TRBV28 and TRBJ1-5; D possibly corresponds to TRBD1 (6 bases). The CDR3 runs 16 residues. Trimming left V 7 bases short and J 0 bases short, with 16 bases between. Germline values: CDR1 MDHEN, CDR2 SYDVKM. The CDR3 nucleotides read TGTGCCAGCACCTCCCGGCAGGGGACTAGCAATCAGCCCCAGCATTTT. The encoded protein is CASTSRQGTSNQPQHF.

This rearrangement joins TRBV24-1 to TRBJ2-5; 10 nucleotides align to TRBD2. Unmatched junction bases numbered 5, after V lost 6 bases and J lost 2 bases. The CDR3 has 15 amino acids. CDR1 KGHDR and CDR2 SFDVKD come from the germline V gene. CDR3 nucleotide sequence: TGTGCCACCAGTTTCGTGACTAGCGGGCAAGAGACCCAGTACTTC. Residues: CATSFVTSGQETQYF.

This chain links TRBV2 with TRBJ2-2, with D tentatively TRBD1 (6 bases). Germline V lookup: CDR1 SNHLY, CDR2 FYNNEI. CDR3 size: 15 residues. Trimming removed 5 bases at V and 4 bases at J, with 14 bases between. CDR3 residues: CASSQNRAGTGELFF. The CDR3 DNA follows: TGTGCCAGCAGTCAGAACAGGGCGGGCACCGGGGAGCTGTTTTTT.

This chain links TRBV11-2 with TRBJ2-3; 7 positions agree with TRBD1. V was clipped by 5 bases and J by 5 bases; unmatched bases: 10. CDR1 is SGHAT and CDR2 is FQNNGV in the germline V gene. The CDR3 is 15 residues long. Here the CDR3 reads CASSTRQGLGDTQYF. CDR3 coding DNA: TGTGCCAGCAGCACTCGACAGGGTTTGGGAGATACGCAGTATTTT.

This clone was found a few times. This chain uses TRBV6-4 with TRBJ1-6; possible D gene TRBD1, 5 bases. The CDR3 contains 13 residues. The V and J ends lost 6 bases and 10 bases respectively, with 13 bases between them. CDR1 MRHNA and CDR2 SNTAGT come from the germline V gene. The CDR3 DNA reads TGTGCCAGCAGAGGGGATTTACAGTCACCCCTCCACTTT. Protein: CASRGDLQSPLHF.